This passage covers 26 T cell receptor beta chains from one sample sequenced in a study of control samples from healthy donors and cancer patients (dated by TCRdb to the early 2020s). The library was made by the immunoSEQ multiplex PCR assay. What TCRdb holds here is the immuneACCESS table cut down to in-frame rearrangements. Part of the clones is not present; checked against another copy, under half of the missing clones reflect an unresolved V gene, and the others are unexplained. Counted in this sample were about 150,000 clones; approximately 93% of them appeared once. About 8.5% of the sample is taken by the ten largest. Sequencing was performed on blood. The receptor source for this set is a woman aged 40 to 50 in good health.

The chain carries TRBV27 and TRBJ2-5, with a tentative D call TRBD2 (7 bases). The germline gives CDR1 MNHEY, CDR2 SMNVEV (reference sequence). Trimming took 8 bases from V and 10 from J, leaving 14 bases between them. The CDR3 consists of 11 residues. CDR3 sequence: CASGTGGLQYF. CDR3 coding DNA: TGTGCCAGCGGTACCGGGGGGCTCCAGTACTTC.

The chain couples TRBV9 to TRBJ2-5, with 8 bases matching TRBD2. CDR3 size: 15 residues. V gave up 6 bases and J gave up 5 bases; unmatched junction bases: 12. Germline lookup yields CDR1 SGDLS and CDR2 YYNGEE. For the CDR3, the DNA is TGTGCCAGCACCCTTGGCGGGACTAGGGGTGAGACCCAGTACTTC. It specifies CASTLGGTRGETQYF. Full variable domain (missing parts from reference TRBV9 and TRBJ2-5): DSGVTQTPKHLITATGQRVTLRCSPRSGDLSVYWYQQSLDQGLQFLIQYYNGEERAKGNILERFSAQQFPDLHSELNLSSLELGDSALYFCASTLGGTRGETQYFGPGTRLLVL.

The J gene is TRBJ2-4, the V gene TRBV2; D is ambiguous. With 6 bases removed from V and 5 bases from J, the gap between germline ends came to 26 bases. CDR1 is SNHLY and CDR2 is FYNNEI in the germline V gene. The CDR3 is 18 residues long. The CDR3 is CASSGWVTSGFGENIQYF. The CDR3 coding sequence is TGTGCCAGCAGCGGGTGGGTTACCTCCGGGTTTGGCGAAAACATTCAGTACTTC.

The chain's CDR3 is CASSLGNIYNEQFF. DNA of the CDR3: TGTGCCAGCAGCCTCGGGAACATTTACAATGAGCAGTTCTTC. The V gene is TRBV6-2 or TRBV6-3, the J gene TRBJ2-1; D may be TRBD2 (5 bases). Trimming shortened V by 6 bases and J by 4 bases, and 13 bases separated the two germline ends. The CDR3 is 14 residues long. In germline, CDR1 is MNHEY, CDR2 SVGEGT.

The chain links TRBV12-5 to TRBJ1-6, with TRBD1 identical over 11 bases. CDR1 and CDR2 (germline): LGHNT, FRNRAP. The CDR3 consists of 16 residues. Unmatched junction bases numbered 10, after V lost 5 bases and J lost 10 bases. The CDR3, as DNA: TGTGCTAGTGGTCCCTACACCGGGACAGGGGGATCACCCCTCCACTTT. Its translation: CASGPYTGTGGSPLHF.

This CDR3 is CASLRTSLYNEQFF. The DNA of the CDR3 is TGTGCCAGCCTCAGGACTAGTTTGTACAATGAGCAGTTCTTC. J is TRBJ2-1 and V is TRBV7-2; 7 nucleotides align to TRBD2. This CDR3 contains 14 residues. J gave up 4 bases and V 8 bases, and 8 bases lay outside the gene matches. Germline loops: CDR1 SGHTA, CDR2 FQGNSA.

The chain carries TRBV19 and TRBJ1-1; D is unresolved. CDR3 length equals 13 residues. Germline CDR1 and CDR2: LNHDA and SQIVND (reference sequence). V was clipped by 3 bases and J by 6 bases, with 11 bases between them. The CDR3 region is CASSIPGMSEAFF. The CDR3 bases are TGTGCCAGTAGTATTCCGGGGATGTCTGAAGCTTTCTTT. The entire variable domain, with the rest obtained from reference TRBV19 and TRBJ1-1, is as follows: DGGITQSPKYLFRKEGQNVTLSCEQNLNHDAMYWYRQDPGQGLRLIYYSQIVNDFQKGDIAEGYSVSREKKESFPLTVTSAQKNPTAFYLCASSIPGMSEAFFGQGTRLTVV.

This clone showed up just once. This rearrangement joins TRBV10-3 to TRBJ1-3; D is perhaps TRBD1 (6 bases). The CDR3 is 17 amino acids. Germline V gene sequence: CDR1 ENHRY, CDR2 SYGVKD. The V end lost 3 bases, the J end lost 2 bases, and 17 bases lay between the germline ends. CDR3 coding DNA: TGTGCCATCAGTGAAAAGGAGGGGGATTTAACTGGAAACACCATATATTTT. Translation: CAISEKEGDLTGNTIYF.

The CDR3 region has the DNA TGTGCCAGCACTCAACAGGGGAACACTGAAGCTTTCTTT. The encoded protein is CASTQQGNTEAFF. The rearrangement links TRBV6-5 to TRBJ1-1; possible D gene TRBD1, 6 bases. Per germline, CDR1 MNHEY and CDR2 SVGAGI. Deletions cut 7 bases from V and 1 base from J, with 10 bases between. The CDR3 contains 13 residues.

The chain couples TRBV7-2 to TRBJ1-4; TRBD1 might be the D (5 bases). The germline V gene encodes CDR1 SGHTA and CDR2 FQGNSA. The V gene lost 0 bases and the J gene lost 7 bases, with 15 bases spanning the gap. This CDR3 is 16 amino acids long. Here the CDR3 DNA reads TGTGCCAGCAGCTTAGCAGCAGGGATGGGCGGTGAAAAACTGTTTTTT. It translates to CASSLAAGMGGEKLFF.

The rearrangement joins TRBV7-9 to TRBJ2-7; tentatively, D is TRBD1 (6 bases). Trimming stripped 5 bases from V and 2 bases from J, with 16 bases between. The germline CDR1 and CDR2 sequences are SEHNR and FQNEAQ (reference sequence). CDR3 length: 15 residues. CDR3 nucleotide sequence: TGTGCCAGCAGCGACCTCAACGACAGGCCCTACGAGCAGTACTTC. It specifies CASSDLNDRPYEQYF.

J is TRBJ2-1 and V is TRBV24-1; 12 bases match TRBD1. The V and J ends lost 7 bases and 2 bases, in that order; junction bases with no gene match: 29. The germline V gene encodes CDR1 KGHDR and CDR2 SFDVKD. The CDR3 spans 24 residues. The CDR3 loop is CATSPGPGQGAAGGPIVPYNEQFF. CDR3 coding DNA: TGTGCCACCAGCCCCGGACCGGGACAGGGGGCCGCGGGAGGGCCTATTGTGCCCTACAATGAGCAGTTCTTC.

V gene TRBV19 combines with J gene TRBJ2-3, with a possible D match to TRBD1 (6 bases). Between the trimmed V and J ends, which lost 5 bases and 4 bases, there was a span of 7 bases. The CDR3 consists of 12 residues. Germline loops: CDR1 LNHDA, CDR2 SQIVND (reference sequence). This CDR3 reads CASSRTADTQYF. CDR3 DNA: TGTGCCAGTAGTCGGACAGCAGATACGCAGTATTTT.

This sequence joins TRBV19 and TRBJ1-2, with D maybe TRBD1 (5 bases). From germline, CDR1 is LNHDA and CDR2 SQIVND (reference sequence). The ends were cut back, 5 bases at V and 4 bases at J, with 23 bases in the middle. The CDR3 has 17 amino acids. This CDR3 is CASSPVGAQIASYGYTF. In DNA, the CDR3 is TGTGCCAGTAGTCCTGTCGGGGCGCAAATCGCGAGCTATGGCTACACCTTC.

The V and J genes are TRBV7-8 and TRBJ1-3; D remains ambiguous. V dropped 2 bases and J dropped 0 bases, with 8 bases sitting between them. Germline CDR1 reads SGHVS; CDR2 reads FQNEAQ. The CDR3 runs to 15 residues. Here the CDR3 reads CASSLRESSGNTIYF. The CDR3 region has the DNA TGTGCCAGCAGCTTACGGGAAAGCTCTGGAAACACCATATATTTT.

V usage is TRBV30 and J usage is TRBJ2-7; 7 bases are a match to TRBD2. This CDR3 region has 12 residues. CDR1 is GTSNPN and CDR2 is SVGIG in the germline V gene (reference sequence). The ends lost 4 bases at V and 5 bases at J; junction bases unmatched: 5. The CDR3 here is CAWKGTKNEQYF. The CDR3, as DNA: TGTGCCTGGAAAGGGACTAAAAACGAGCAGTACTTC.

The chain joins TRBV7-3 to TRBJ2-2; 12 nucleotides align to TRBD2. The CDR3 spans 18 residues. From germline, CDR1 is SGHTA and CDR2 FQGTGA. The V segment lost 5 bases and the J segment 5 bases; nucleotides outside the gene matches: 12. CDR3: CASSPTLMTSGGTGELFF. In nucleotides, the CDR3 is TGTGCCAGCAGCCCTACATTAATGACTAGCGGGGGTACCGGGGAGCTGTTTTTT.

The chain recombines TRBV29-1 with TRBJ1-2; D gene ambiguous. The CDR3 spans 13 residues. Germline CDR1 is SQVTM and CDR2 is ANQGSEA. V was cut by 5 bases and J by 1 base, with 11 bases left in between. The CDR3 region is CSVTAGDNYGYTF. Written as DNA, the CDR3 is TGCAGCGTTACTGCAGGTGATAACTATGGCTACACCTTC.

The chain uses TRBV29-1 and TRBJ1-2, with TRBD1 matching over 7 bases. The ends lost 4 bases at V and 2 bases at J; junction bases unmatched: 4. Germline V CDR1 and CDR2: SQVTM, ANQGSEA. The CDR3 contains 13 residues. CDR3 in DNA: TGCAGCGTTGTCGGGACAGCGAACTATGGCTACACCTTC. Its protein is CSVVGTANYGYTF. The full variable domain, completed using reference TRBV29-1 and TRBJ1-2, is SAVISQKPSRDICQRGTSLTIQCQVDSQVTMMFWYRQQPGQSLTLIATANQGSEATYESGFVIDKFPISRPNLTFSTLTVSNMSPEDSSIYLCSVVGTANYGYTFGSGTRLTVV.

The chain joins TRBV3-1 (or the pseudogene TRBV3-2) to TRBJ2-7; 9 nucleotides match TRBD1. This CDR3 is built from 14 residues. Trimming removed 5 bases from V and 4 bases from J; junction bases left unmatched: 6. Germline CDR1 is LGHDT and CDR2 is YNNKEL (reference sequence). CDR3 sequence reads: CASSTGTGKYEQYF. The DNA for the CDR3 is TGTGCCAGCAGCACCGGGACAGGGAAGTACGAGCAGTACTTC.

The chain recombines TRBV7-2 with TRBJ2-6; the D gene is possibly TRBD1 (6 bases). The CDR3 totals 15 residues. CDR1 and CDR2 from the germline V gene are SGHTA and FQGNSA. The V and J ends lost 5 bases and 0 bases respectively, with 8 bases between them. The CDR3 DNA reads as TGTGCCAGCAGCGAGACAGGCTCTGGGGCCAACGTCCTGACTTTC. Amino acid sequence: CASSETGSGANVLTF.

This chain connects TRBV3-1 (or the pseudogene TRBV3-2) to TRBJ1-2; possibly TRBD1 for D (6 bases). V lost 10 bases to trimming and J lost 0 bases, with 21 bases between them. Germline CDR1 is LGHDT and CDR2 is YNNKEL (reference sequence). The CDR3 has 16 residues. The DNA of the CDR3 is TGTGCCACACTCCCCTCGGGGGGGCCAGCTAACTATGGCTACACCTTC. This sequence encodes CATLPSGGPANYGYTF.

The V and J genes are TRBV5-8 and TRBJ1-1; D remains unclear. This CDR3 is 14 amino acids long. V lost 0 bases and J 2 bases, leaving 8 bases between the germline ends. Germline V gives CDR1 SGHTS, CDR2 YDEGEE. In DNA, the CDR3 is TGTGCCAGCAGCTTGGCGAGAGGAAACACTGAAGCTTTCTTT. It translates to CASSLARGNTEAFF.

The table lists this clone with a count of one. This chain uses TRBV5-8 with TRBJ2-6; TRBD1 aligns across 8 bases. The ends lost 4 bases at V and 4 bases at J; junction bases unmatched: 7. Germline-derived CDR1 and CDR2 are SGHTS and YDEGEE. The CDR3 totals 16 residues. The CDR3 nucleotides read TGTGCCAGCAGCCCCTTCCAGGGGGCGGGGGCCAACGTCCTGACTTTC. It is translated as CASSPFQGAGANVLTF.

The gene calls are TRBV29-1 and TRBJ1-5; 7 positions match TRBD1. The CDR3 covers 13 residues. Trimming at V came to 7 bases and at J to 6 bases, leaving 9 bases not matched to a gene. Per the germline V gene, CDR1 is SQVTM and CDR2 is ANQGSEA. The chain's CDR3 is CSGGEGAGQPQHF. CDR3 coding DNA: TGCAGCGGAGGAGAGGGGGCTGGTCAGCCCCAGCATTTT.

The chain recombines TRBV3-1 (or the pseudogene TRBV3-2) with TRBJ2-2, with D maybe TRBD2 (6 bases). The CDR3 consists of 16 residues. The germline V and J ends were trimmed by 0 bases and 2 bases, with 10 bases remaining between them. Per germline, CDR1 LGHDT and CDR2 YNNKEL (reference sequence). The CDR3 sequence: CASSQDRGGNTGELFF. The CDR3 coding sequence is TGTGCCAGCAGCCAAGATCGGGGAGGTAACACCGGGGAGCTGTTTTTT.